The entry below gives a single T cell receptor beta chain sequence along with its context. Per the original data handling: By means of reference gene primer amplification, nucleated cell counts were estimated. Libraries were prepared by immunoSEQ multiplex PCR; TCRdb keeps only in-frame clonotypes and omits some of them. For V, J and clone size, that table is used; D and trimming come from the DNA. The data show some 210,000 clones, around 82% seen once. This entry comes from a study of blood T cell repertoires in COVID-19. Study-wide background: Acute and convalescent COVID-19 specimens originated in the United States, Italy and Spain. Sample material is recorded as cDNA or gDNA derived from T cells, B-cell-depleted T cells, or PBMCs.

This CDR3 contains 17 residues. Germline trimming cut 3 bases from V and 6 bases from J; bases unmatched to any gene: 11. Per the germline V gene, CDR1 is KGHSH and CDR2 is LQKENI. The material sequenced was peripheral blood. The gene calls are TRBV18 and TRBJ2-1; 10 nucleotides agree with TRBD2. This clonotype was obtained from a woman between 40 and 50 years old with acute or convalescent COVID-19. The CDR3 region has the DNA TGTGCCAGCTCACCGGTTAGCGGGAGGCCTTTAGGCAATGAGCAGTTCTTC. As protein: CASSPVSGRPLGNEQFF.